This T cell receptor (beta chain) is drawn from a study of blood T cell repertoires in COVID-19. Turning to the study itself: T cells, B-cell-depleted T cells, or PBMCs provided the cDNA or gDNA that served as material.

This clone was counted a single time. In the authors' workflow: The authors estimated nucleated cell counts from reference gene primer amplification. TCRdb's table, derived via immunoSEQ multiplex PCR, lists solely in-frame clones and lacks some. Clone size and the V and J calls come from that table; the DNA yielded D and trimming. This sample has 250,000 or so clones; approximately 80% occur once, and the top ten carry around 8.9%. The CDR3 sequence is 15 residues long. Germline values: CDR1 LNHDA, CDR2 SQIVND (reference sequence). With 4 bases removed from V and 6 bases from J, the gap between germline ends came to 18 bases.

This chain connects TRBV19 to TRBJ1-2; possibly TRBD1 for D (5 bases). The material sequenced was peripheral blood. The sequence was obtained from a man at least 80 years old with acute or convalescent COVID-19. CDR3 loop: CASSTQTQGLNGYTF. In nucleotides, the CDR3 is TGTGCCAGTAGTACTCAGACCCAGGGCTTGAATGGCTACACCTTC. The whole variable domain, filled in from reference TRBV19 and TRBJ1-2, reads DGGITQSPKYLFRKEGQNVTLSCEQNLNHDAMYWYRQDPGQGLRLIYYSQIVNDFQKGDIAEGYSVSREKKESFPLTVTSAQKNPTAFYLCASSTQTQGLNGYTFGSGTRLTVV.